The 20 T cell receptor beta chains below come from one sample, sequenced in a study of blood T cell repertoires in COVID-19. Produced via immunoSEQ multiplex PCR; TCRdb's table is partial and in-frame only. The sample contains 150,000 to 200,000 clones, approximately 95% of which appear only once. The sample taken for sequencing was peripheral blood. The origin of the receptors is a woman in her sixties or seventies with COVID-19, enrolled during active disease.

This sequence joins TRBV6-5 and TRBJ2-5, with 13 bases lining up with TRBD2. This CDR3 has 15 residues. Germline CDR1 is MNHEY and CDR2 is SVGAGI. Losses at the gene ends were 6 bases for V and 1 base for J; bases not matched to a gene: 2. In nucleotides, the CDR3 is TGTGCCAGCAGGCGACTAGCGGGGGGCCAAGAGACCCAGTACTTC. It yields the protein CASRRLAGGQETQYF.

The CDR3 loop reads CASSIGEDQPQHF. CDR3 bases: TGTGCCAGTAGTATTGGGGAGGATCAGCCCCAGCATTTT. This sequence joins TRBV19 and TRBJ1-5; D not resolved. Germline CDR1 is LNHDA and CDR2 is SQIVND (reference sequence). Trimming stripped 3 bases from V and 5 bases from J, with 8 bases between. CDR3 length equals 13 residues.

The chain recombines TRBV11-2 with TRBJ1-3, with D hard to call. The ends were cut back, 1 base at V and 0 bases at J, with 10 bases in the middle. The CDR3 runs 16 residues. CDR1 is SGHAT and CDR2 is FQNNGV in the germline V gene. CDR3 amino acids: CASSLVTSGSGNTIYF. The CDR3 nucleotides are TGTGCCAGCAGCTTAGTTACGTCAGGCTCTGGAAACACCATATATTTT.

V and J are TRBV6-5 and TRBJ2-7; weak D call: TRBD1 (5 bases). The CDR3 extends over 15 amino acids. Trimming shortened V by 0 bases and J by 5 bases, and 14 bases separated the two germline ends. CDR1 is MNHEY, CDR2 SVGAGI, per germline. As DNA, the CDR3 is TGTGCCAGCAGTTACTCGGGCAGGGTAATCCACGAGCAGTACTTC. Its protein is CASSYSGRVIHEQYF.

The CDR3, as DNA: TGTGCCAGCAGCGAAGACAGTAACACTGAAGCTTTCTTT. Amino acid sequence: CASSEDSNTEAFF. This chain links TRBV7-6 with TRBJ1-1; D may be TRBD1 (5 bases). Trimming left V 5 bases short and J 2 bases short, with 9 bases between. The germline V gene encodes CDR1 SGHVS and CDR2 FNYEAQ. CDR3 length: 13 amino acids.

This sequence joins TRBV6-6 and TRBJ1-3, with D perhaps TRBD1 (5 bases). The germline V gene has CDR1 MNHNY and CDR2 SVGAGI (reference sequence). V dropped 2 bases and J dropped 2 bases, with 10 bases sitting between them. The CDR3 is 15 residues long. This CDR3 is CASSYRPGTGNTIYF. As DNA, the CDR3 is TGTGCCAGCAGTTACCGGCCAGGGACTGGAAACACCATATATTTT.

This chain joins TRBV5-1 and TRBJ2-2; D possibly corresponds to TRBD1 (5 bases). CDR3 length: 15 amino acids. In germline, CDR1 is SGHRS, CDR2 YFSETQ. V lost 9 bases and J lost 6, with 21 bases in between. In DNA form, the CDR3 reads TGCGCCACCGCCCCGAGACAGCTAGATGCCGGGGAGCTGTTTTTT. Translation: CATAPRQLDAGELFF.

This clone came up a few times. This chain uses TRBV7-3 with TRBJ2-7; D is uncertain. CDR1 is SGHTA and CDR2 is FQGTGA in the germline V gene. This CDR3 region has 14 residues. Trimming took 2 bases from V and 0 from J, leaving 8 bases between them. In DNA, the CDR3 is TGTGCCAGCAGCTTAGGCCCCACCTCCTACGAGCAGTACTTC. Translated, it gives CASSLGPTSYEQYF.

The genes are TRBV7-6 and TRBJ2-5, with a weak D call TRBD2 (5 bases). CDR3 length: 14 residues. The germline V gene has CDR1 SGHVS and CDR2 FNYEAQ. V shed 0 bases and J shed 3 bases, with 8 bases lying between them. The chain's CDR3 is CASSLADSKETQYF. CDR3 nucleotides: TGTGCCAGCAGCTTAGCGGACTCAAAAGAGACCCAGTACTTC.

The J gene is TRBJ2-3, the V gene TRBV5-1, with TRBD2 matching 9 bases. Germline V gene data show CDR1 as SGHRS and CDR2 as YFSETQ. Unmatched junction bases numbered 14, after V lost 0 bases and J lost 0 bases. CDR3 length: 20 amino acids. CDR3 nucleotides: TGCGCCAGCAGCTTGGTAATATCGGCGGGGGGGCCCCTTAGCACAGATACGCAGTATTTT. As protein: CASSLVISAGGPLSTDTQYF.

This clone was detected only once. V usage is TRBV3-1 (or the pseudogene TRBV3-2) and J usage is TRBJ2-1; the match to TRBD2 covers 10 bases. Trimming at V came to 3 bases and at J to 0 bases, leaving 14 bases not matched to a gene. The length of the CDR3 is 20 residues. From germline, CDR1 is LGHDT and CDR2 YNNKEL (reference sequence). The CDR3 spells CASSQTTGLAGAISYNEQFF. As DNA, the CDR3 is TGTGCCAGCAGCCAGACTACGGGGCTAGCGGGGGCTATCTCCTACAATGAGCAGTTCTTC.

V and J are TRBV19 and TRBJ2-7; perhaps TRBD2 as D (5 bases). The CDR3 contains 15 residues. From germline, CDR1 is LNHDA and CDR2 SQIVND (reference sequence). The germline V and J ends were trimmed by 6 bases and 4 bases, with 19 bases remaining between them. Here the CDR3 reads CASSIGSGELYEQYF. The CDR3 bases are TGTGCCAGTAGCATTGGGAGTGGGGAACTTTACGAGCAGTACTTC.

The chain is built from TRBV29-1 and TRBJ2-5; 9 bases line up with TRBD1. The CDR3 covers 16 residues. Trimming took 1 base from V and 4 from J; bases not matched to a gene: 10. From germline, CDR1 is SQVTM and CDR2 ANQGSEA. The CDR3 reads CSVEVTGTGSGETQYF. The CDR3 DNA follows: TGCAGCGTTGAAGTAACCGGGACAGGGAGTGGAGAGACCCAGTACTTC.

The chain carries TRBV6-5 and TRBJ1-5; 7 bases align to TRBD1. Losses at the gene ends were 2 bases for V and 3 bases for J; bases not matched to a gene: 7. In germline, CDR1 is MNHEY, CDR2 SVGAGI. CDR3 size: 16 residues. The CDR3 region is CASSYRRGQNNQPQHF. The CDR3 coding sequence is TGTGCCAGCAGTTACAGGCGGGGACAGAACAATCAGCCCCAGCATTTT.

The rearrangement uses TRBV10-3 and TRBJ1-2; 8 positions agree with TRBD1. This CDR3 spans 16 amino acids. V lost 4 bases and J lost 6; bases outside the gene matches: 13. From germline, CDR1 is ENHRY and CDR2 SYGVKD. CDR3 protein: CAISGALGTGGDGYTF. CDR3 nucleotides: TGTGCCATCAGTGGGGCCTTAGGGACAGGTGGCGATGGCTACACCTTC.

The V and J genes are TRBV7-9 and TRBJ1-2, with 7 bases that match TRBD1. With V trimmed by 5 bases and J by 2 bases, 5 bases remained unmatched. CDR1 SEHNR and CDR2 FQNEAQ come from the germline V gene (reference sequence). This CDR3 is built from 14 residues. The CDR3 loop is CASSPGQRNYGYTF. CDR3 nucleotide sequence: TGTGCCAGCAGCCCGGGACAGAGGAACTATGGCTACACCTTC.

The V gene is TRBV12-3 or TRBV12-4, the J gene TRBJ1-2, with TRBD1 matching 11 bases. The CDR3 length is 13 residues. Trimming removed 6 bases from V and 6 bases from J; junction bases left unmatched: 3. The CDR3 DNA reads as TGTGCCAGCAGGGGACAGGGGGACCATGGCTACACCTTC. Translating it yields CASRGQGDHGYTF.

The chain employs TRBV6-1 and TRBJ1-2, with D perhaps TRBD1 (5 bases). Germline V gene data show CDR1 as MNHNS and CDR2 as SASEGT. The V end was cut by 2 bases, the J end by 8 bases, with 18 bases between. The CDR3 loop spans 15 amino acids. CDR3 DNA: TGTGCCAGCAGTGAACATGGCAGGGCCCCGGCCGGCTACACCTTC. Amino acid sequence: CASSEHGRAPAGYTF.

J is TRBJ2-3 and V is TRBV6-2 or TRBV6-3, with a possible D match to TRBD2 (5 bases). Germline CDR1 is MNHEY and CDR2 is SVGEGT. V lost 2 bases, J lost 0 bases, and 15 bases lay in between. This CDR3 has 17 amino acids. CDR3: CASSYDVQRHSTDTQYF. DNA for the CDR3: TGTGCCAGCAGTTACGACGTCCAGCGGCATAGCACAGATACGCAGTATTTT.

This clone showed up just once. The CDR3 sequence is CASNRQGYNEQYF. CDR3 DNA sequence: TGTGCCAGCAACCGCCAGGGATATAACGAGCAGTACTTC. The chain is built from TRBV27 and TRBJ2-7; TRBD1 is a possible D gene (5 bases). Between the trimmed V and J ends, which lost 7 bases and 5 bases, there was a span of 15 bases. The CDR3 sequence is 13 residues long. Germline loops: CDR1 MNHEY, CDR2 SMNVEV (reference sequence).